This T cell receptor (beta chain) was profiled in a study of blood T cells in healthy people across ages. Collection of roughly 9.8 milliliters of peripheral blood was performed for each donor. This clonotype has a single count. A clone one base away is much larger, so this may be a read error. Per germline, CDR1 MGHDK and CDR2 SYGVNS. The CDR3 has 14 residues. Trimming removed 4 bases from V and 13 bases from J, with 20 bases in between. Primed by a sample-barcoded 5' primer and a J-beta primer mix, a second PCR proceeded for about 6 to 12 cycles. Researchers report that each sample yielded at least 2.5 million CDR3-containing paired-end reads. TCRdb called the 5' RACE reads again in MiXCR, with one record for every CDR3 protein. The repertoire holds approximately 1,000,000 distinct CDR3 sequences, more than 30% seen once, with about 12% in the top ten.

The chain employs TRBV25-1 and TRBJ2-1, with D perhaps matching TRBD1 or TRBD2 (6 bases each). Input material: blood. The receptor was derived from a man between 18 and 29 years old in good health. Here the CDR3 reads CASSGGDTQETQFF. The CDR3 region has the DNA TGTGCCAGCAGTGGGGGGGACACCCAAGAGACCCAGTTCTTC.